This is a list of T cell receptor beta chains from one sample in a study of beta chain features in type 1 diabetes. Sequencing used immunoSEQ multiplex PCR; TCRdb keeps in-frame clones, though not all of them. The sample lists over 40,000 clones, roughly 70% occurring once. Source material: Tregs from blood. Receptor source: a young woman with type 1 diabetes. The CDR3 runs from the conserved cysteine through the conserved F or W. Each record gives: J gene, clone size, D gene, V gene, CDR3 DNA, CDR3 protein. The D gene is left open where the match is weak. Rows may omit the clone size; those that give it use once, few, many or a size class.

J: TRBJ1-2
size: few
D: -
V: TRBV19
DNA: TGTGCCAGTAGTGCCCACACCCAGGATGTATATGGCTACACCTTC
CDR3: CASSAHTQDVYGYTF

J: TRBJ1-1
size: -
D: -
V: TRBV29-1
DNA: TGCAGCGTCGTCGCAGGGGCCCTAGGATCGGAAGCTTTCTTT
CDR3: CSVVAGALGSEAFF

J: TRBJ2-1
size: once
D: -
V: TRBV4-3
DNA: TGCGCCAGCAGCCATAAGGCGGGACCCCAGCTCCTCGGTGAGCAGTTCTTC
CDR3: CASSHKAGPQLLGEQFF

J: TRBJ1-1
size: -
D: -
V: TRBV5-4
DNA: TGTGCCAGCAGTTTGACAGGGAACACTGAAGCTTTCTTT
CDR3: CASSLTGNTEAFF

J: TRBJ2-1
size: -
D: TRBD2
V: TRBV30
DNA: TGTGCCTGGAGTGTAAGGGAACTAGCGGGAGTCTTTAGGAATGAGCAGTTCTTC
CDR3: CAWSVRELAGVFRNEQFF

J: TRBJ1-2
size: -
D: -
V: TRBV27
DNA: TGTGCCAGCACCAGCCGCCTTGGGGATACAGGAAGAAGGCTCGGCTACACCTTC
CDR3: CASTSRLGDTGRRLGYTF

J: TRBJ2-5
size: few
D: TRBD1
V: TRBV7-2
DNA: TGTGCCAGCACCGGACAAAAGGGGGCAGAGACCCAGTACTTC
CDR3: CASTGQKGAETQYF

J: TRBJ1-5
size: once
D: -
V: TRBV7-2
DNA: TGTGCCAGCAGCTTCGGGGTAAACCAGCCCCAGCATTTT
CDR3: CASSFGVNQPQHF

J: TRBJ2-1
size: -
D: TRBD2
V: TRBV12-5
DNA: TGTGCTAGTGGTTTGGCTTATGGGCTAGCGGGAGGAAATGAGCAGTTCTTC
CDR3: CASGLAYGLAGGNEQFF

J: TRBJ1-3
size: -
D: -
V: TRBV7-9
DNA: TGTGCCAGCAGAAGGACTGCACTTGGAAACACCATATATTTT
CDR3: CASRRTALGNTIYF

J: TRBJ2-7
size: -
D: -
V: TRBV6-5
DNA: TGTGCCAGCAGTTACGCGGCAGGGGGAGGCGAGCAGTACTTC
CDR3: CASSYAAGGGEQYF

J: TRBJ1-1
size: -
D: -
V: TRBV4-3
DNA: TGCGCCAGCAGCGCTCAACCCCCTCCAGGGGACACTGAAGCTTTCTTT
CDR3: CASSAQPPPGDTEAFF

J: TRBJ1-4
size: -
D: TRBD1
V: TRBV25-1
DNA: TGTGCCAGCAGTCCCTCGGACAGGGCAGGGGAAAAACTGTTTTTT
CDR3: CASSPSDRAGEKLFF

J: TRBJ2-2
size: -
D: TRBD2
V: TRBV6-1
DNA: TGTGCCAGCAGGACGGGGGGGGTAGGCACCGGGGAGCTGTTTTTT
CDR3: CASRTGGVGTGELFF

J: TRBJ2-3
size: -
D: -
V: TRBV4-1
DNA: TGCGCCAGCAGCCAAGGTCTTGCTATAAATCCAGATACGCAGTATTTT
CDR3: CASSQGLAINPDTQYF

J: TRBJ2-2
size: -
D: -
V: TRBV7-9
DNA: TGTGCCAGCAACAAACAGGGTCACACCGGGGAGCTGTTTTTT
CDR3: CASNKQGHTGELFF

J: TRBJ1-1
size: -
D: TRBD1
V: TRBV30
DNA: TGTGCCTGCTACAGGGGGGCTGAAGCTTTCTTT
CDR3: CACYRGAEAFF

J: TRBJ1-2
size: -
D: TRBD1
V: TRBV5-1
DNA: TGCGCCAGCAGCTTGGGGACAGGAGATGGCTACACCTTC
CDR3: CASSLGTGDGYTF

J: TRBJ1-6
size: -
D: -
V: TRBV5-6
DNA: TGTGCCAGCAGCTTGCGTCAGGGGAATTCACCCCTCCACTTT
CDR3: CASSLRQGNSPLHF

J: TRBJ2-1
size: -
D: TRBD2
V: TRBV4-3
DNA: TGCGCCAGCAGCCCGGGACTAGCTAGCAATGAGCAGTTCTTC
CDR3: CASSPGLASNEQFF

J: TRBJ2-7
size: -
D: TRBD2
V: TRBV5-1
DNA: TGCGCCAGCAGTGCGGTCTACTCTAAAGCGGGAGCCTACTCCTACGAGCAGTACTTC
CDR3: CASSAVYSKAGAYSYEQYF

J: TRBJ1-6
size: -
D: -
V: TRBV7-9
DNA: TGTGCCAGCAGCTTAGTAGGAGGCGGACCCCTCCACTTT
CDR3: CASSLVGGGPLHF

J: TRBJ1-6
size: -
D: -
V: TRBV18
DNA: TGTGCCAGCTCCGGACAGAATTTTAATTCACCCCTCCACTTT
CDR3: CASSGQNFNSPLHF

J: TRBJ2-7
size: -
D: TRBD1
V: TRBV18
DNA: TGTGCCAGCTCACCACCGAACAGGGGTGGGCCATACGAGCAGTACTTC
CDR3: CASSPPNRGGPYEQYF

J: TRBJ2-2
size: few
D: TRBD1
V: TRBV7-2
DNA: TGTGCCAGCAGCTTACAAACAGGGGATACCGGGGAGCTGTTTTTT
CDR3: CASSLQTGDTGELFF

J: TRBJ1-2
size: -
D: -
V: TRBV4-2
DNA: TGTGCCAGCAGCCTAACGGAAGGGGTGGGCTATGGCTACACCTTC
CDR3: CASSLTEGVGYGYTF

J: TRBJ2-5
size: few
D: TRBD2
V: TRBV6-5
DNA: TGTGCCAGCAGTTACTCGCGGGGGACCCTAGAGACCCAGTACTTC
CDR3: CASSYSRGTLETQYF

J: TRBJ2-7
size: -
D: -
V: TRBV19
DNA: TGTGCCAGTAGTCGGACAGCGAGCTACGAGCAGTACTTC
CDR3: CASSRTASYEQYF

J: TRBJ2-3
size: -
D: -
V: TRBV7-9
DNA: TGTGCCAGCAGCTCAACAGGGATGGGCACAGATACGCAGTATTTT
CDR3: CASSSTGMGTDTQYF

J: TRBJ2-5
size: -
D: -
V: TRBV25-1
DNA: TGTGCCAGCAGAGTCTCCCCGGAAGAGACCCAGTACTTC
CDR3: CASRVSPEETQYF

J: TRBJ2-7
size: -
D: -
V: TRBV7-2
DNA: TGTGCCAGCAGCCCCTATGCCTCCTACGAGCAGTACTTC
CDR3: CASSPYASYEQYF

J: TRBJ2-1
size: -
D: TRBD1
V: TRBV5-1
DNA: TGCGCCAGCAGCCGCGACAGGGGGCCGTTAACAGGGAATGAGCAGTTCTTC
CDR3: CASSRDRGPLTGNEQFF

J: TRBJ1-4
size: -
D: -
V: TRBV19
DNA: TGTGCCAGTAGTATCGTCGGGTTTGGCGAAAAACTGTTTTTT
CDR3: CASSIVGFGEKLFF

J: TRBJ2-5
size: few
D: -
V: TRBV5-1
DNA: TGCGCCAGCAGCTTGCCCCCAGGAGAGACCCAGTACTTC
CDR3: CASSLPPGETQYF

J: TRBJ2-1
size: once
D: -
V: TRBV4-3
DNA: TGCGCCAGCAGCCAAGATGGGGGGGGCAGCCGCAATGAGCAGTTCTTC
CDR3: CASSQDGGGSRNEQFF

J: TRBJ1-4
size: -
D: -
V: TRBV5-1
DNA: TGCGCCAGCAGCGAACAGGGCACTGGTAATGAAAAACTGTTTTTT
CDR3: CASSEQGTGNEKLFF

J: TRBJ1-1
size: -
D: -
V: TRBV2
DNA: TGTGCCAGCAGGTACAGCACTGAAGCTTTCTTT
CDR3: CASRYSTEAFF

J: TRBJ2-7
size: -
D: -
V: TRBV5-1
DNA: TGCGCCAGCACCGAACCACAGAGCTACGAGCAGTACTTC
CDR3: CASTEPQSYEQYF

J: TRBJ1-2
size: -
D: -
V: TRBV5-6
DNA: TGTGCCAGCAGCTTGTCAGGGAACTATGGCTACACCTTC
CDR3: CASSLSGNYGYTF

J: TRBJ2-7
size: few
D: TRBD2
V: TRBV10-3
DNA: TGTGCCATCAGTCGACTAGCGGGAGCGGCGTACGAGCAGTACTTC
CDR3: CAISRLAGAAYEQYF

J: TRBJ2-1
size: -
D: TRBD2
V: TRBV19
DNA: TGTGCCAGTAGTCCGGGCCCGGGACTAGCGCGTTACAATGAGCAGTTCTTC
CDR3: CASSPGPGLARYNEQFF

J: TRBJ1-4
size: few
D: TRBD1
V: TRBV29-1
DNA: TGCAGCGTCGTGGGACAGGGTGTCGGAAAACTGTTTTTT
CDR3: CSVVGQGVGKLFF

J: TRBJ1-5
size: once
D: TRBD1
V: TRBV15
DNA: TGTGCCACCAGCAGCCAAGGACAGGGCATGGATCAGCCCCAGCATTTT
CDR3: CATSSQGQGMDQPQHF

J: TRBJ2-1
size: -
D: -
V: TRBV27
DNA: TGTGCCAGCCGACTGAACTCCTACAATGAGCAGTTCTTC
CDR3: CASRLNSYNEQFF

J: TRBJ1-1
size: -
D: -
V: TRBV30
DNA: TGTGCCTGGAGTGTGGGGGGGCTCGCTTTCTTT
CDR3: CAWSVGGLAFF

J: TRBJ1-2
size: -
D: -
V: TRBV9
DNA: TGTGCCAGCAGCGAGGGGATCTATGGCTACACCTTC
CDR3: CASSEGIYGYTF

J: TRBJ2-5
size: -
D: -
V: TRBV5-1
DNA: TGCGCCAGCAAACTTGGGCTTTCGGAGACCCAGTACTTC
CDR3: CASKLGLSETQYF

J: TRBJ1-5
size: once
D: -
V: TRBV18
DNA: TGTGCCAGCTCACCCCCCGACAGCCAGCCCCAGCATTTT
CDR3: CASSPPDSQPQHF

J: TRBJ2-7
size: -
D: TRBD2
V: TRBV5-6
DNA: TGTGCCAGCAGCTCTAGGACTAGCGGCGAGCAGTACTTC
CDR3: CASSSRTSGEQYF

J: TRBJ2-1
size: few
D: TRBD2
V: TRBV19
DNA: TGTGCCAGTAGTATCTTAAAGACTAGCGGGAGCCGCAATGAGCAGTTCTTC
CDR3: CASSILKTSGSRNEQFF

J: TRBJ2-1
size: -
D: TRBD1
V: TRBV2
DNA: TGTGCCAGCAGTGGGACAGGGGGTGCCTACAATGAGCAGTTCTTC
CDR3: CASSGTGGAYNEQFF

J: TRBJ2-7
size: -
D: TRBD1
V: TRBV10-3
DNA: TGTGCCAGCGCCAGGGATCTAGGGACAGTCACCTACGAGCAGTACTTC
CDR3: CASARDLGTVTYEQYF

J: TRBJ2-7
size: -
D: TRBD2
V: TRBV19
DNA: TGTGCCAGTAGTTACCTAGCGGGAGGGCCGTACGAGCAGTACTTC
CDR3: CASSYLAGGPYEQYF